The source of this T cell receptor (beta chain) is a study of regulatory T cells in long-lasting Graves disease. Construction of TCR beta libraries relied on iRepertoire HTBI primers and on Arm-PCR targeting CDR3 regions. A single record per CDR3 protein comes from TCRdb applying MiXCR to the multiplex PCR reads. The data show around 470,000 distinct CDR3 sequences, 14% seen once. The CDR3 has 15 amino acids. Trimming left V 3 bases short and J 2 bases short, with 11 bases between. Germline values: CDR1 KGHSH, CDR2 LQKENI. As for time point: newly diagnosed GD, antithyroid drugs for less than 3 months. The TCR library was made from RNA that had been extracted from PBMCs in TRIzol. These sequences were also reported in another study, on T cells in Graves' hyperthyroidism and ophthalmopathy. From that report: Graves' hyperthyroidism was deemed stable given no ophthalmopathy progression within 18 months.

The chain is built from TRBV18 and TRBJ2-1; D might be TRBD2 (5 bases). This sequence originates from a woman aged 45 to 65 with Graves disease. This material consisted of peripheral blood mononuclear cells (PBMCs), taken at new diagnosis, from a patient treated with antithyroid drugs. DNA for the CDR3: TGTGCCAGCTCACCGAAGAGCGGAACCTACAATGAGCAGTTCTTC. It codes for CASSPKSGTYNEQFF.